This T cell receptor beta chain derives from a study of TIL therapy for anti-PD-1-resistant metastatic lung cancer. At the level of the study: Tumors were harvested before any PD-1/PD-L1 blockade.

The sample's time point: pre-treatment sample, taken before nivolumab and TIL therapy. V trimming: 4 bases; J trimming: 2 bases; junction bases outside the gene matches: 5. The CDR3 loop spans 14 amino acids. In germline, CDR1 is LNHDA, CDR2 SQIVND (reference sequence). Sequencing used immunoSEQ v3. Some clones are missing from TCRdb's copy, which holds only in-frame ones; the method was immunoSEQ multiplex PCR. The sample has 50,000 to 70,000 clones, under 75% seen once. The specimen was blood, collected at baseline. The receptor's source is a person aged 25 to 80 with non-small cell lung cancer. The chain is built from TRBV19 and TRBJ2-7, with TRBD1 identical over 7 bases. The CDR3 here is CASSTSDRAYEQYF. CDR3 nucleotides: TGTGCCAGTAGTACCTCCGACAGGGCCTACGAGCAGTACTTC.